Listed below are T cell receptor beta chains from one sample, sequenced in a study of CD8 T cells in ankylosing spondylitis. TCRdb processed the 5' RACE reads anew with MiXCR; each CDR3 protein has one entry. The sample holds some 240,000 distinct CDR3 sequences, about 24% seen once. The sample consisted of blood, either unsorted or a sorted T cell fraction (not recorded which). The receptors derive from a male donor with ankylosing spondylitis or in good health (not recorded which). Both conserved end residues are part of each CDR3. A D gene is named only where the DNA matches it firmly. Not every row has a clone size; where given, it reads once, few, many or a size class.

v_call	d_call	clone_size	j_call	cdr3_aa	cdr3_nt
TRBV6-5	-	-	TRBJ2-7	CASSYVGSSAPYEQYF	TGTGCCAGCAGTTACGTTGGGAGTTCGGCTCCCTACGAGCAGTACTTC
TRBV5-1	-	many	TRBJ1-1	CASRPQRFNTEAFF	TGCGCCAGCAGACCACAGCGATTCAACACTGAAGCTTTCTTT
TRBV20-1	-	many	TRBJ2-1	CSARALGSYNEQFF	TGCAGTGCTAGAGCCTTGGGCTCCTACAATGAGCAGTTCTTC
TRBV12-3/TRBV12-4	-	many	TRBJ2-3	CASSPEGYSTDTQYF	TGTGCCAGCAGCCCAGAGGGGTATTCCACAGATACGCAGTATTTT
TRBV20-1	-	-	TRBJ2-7	CSAVRNRANTYEQYF	TGCAGTGCCGTACGAAACAGGGCAAATACCTACGAGCAGTACTTC
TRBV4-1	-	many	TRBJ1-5	CASSQPQGFRGNQPQHF	TGCGCCAGCAGCCAACCTCAGGGTTTTCGGGGCAATCAGCCCCAGCATTTT
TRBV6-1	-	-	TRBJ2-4	CASSPTMIKNIQYF	TGTGCCAGCAGTCCGACCATGATCAAAAACATTCAGTACTTC
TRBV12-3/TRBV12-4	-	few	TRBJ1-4	CASSVYGMTNEKLFF	TGTGCCAGCAGTGTCTACGGCATGACTAATGAAAAACTGTTTTTT
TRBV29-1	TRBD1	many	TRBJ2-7	CSVRQGVGDEQYF	TGCAGCGTTCGTCAGGGGGTTGGGGACGAGCAGTACTTC
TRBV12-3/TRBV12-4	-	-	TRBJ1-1	CASRPDRYTGNTEAFF	TGTGCCAGCAGGCCGGACCGATATACAGGGAACACTGAAGCTTTCTTT
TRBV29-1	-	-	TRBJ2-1	CSVDERGARNEQFF	TGCAGCGTTGACGAAAGGGGAGCGCGAAATGAGCAGTTCTTC
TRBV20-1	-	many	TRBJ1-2	CSARENAGAGYTF	TGCAGTGCTAGAGAAAACGCGGGAGCCGGCTACACCTTC
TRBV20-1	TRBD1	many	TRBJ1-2	CSARDPMTGRGYTF	TGCAGTGCTAGAGACCCCATGACAGGGAGGGGCTACACCTTC
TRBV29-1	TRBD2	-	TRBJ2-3	CSGTSGGTDTQYF	TGCAGCGGAACTAGCGGGGGAACAGATACGCAGTATTTT
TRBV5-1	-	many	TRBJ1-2	CASSLVPGRSNYGYTF	TGCGCCAGCAGCTTGGTGCCCGGGAGAAGTAACTATGGCTACACCTTC
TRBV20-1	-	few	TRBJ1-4	CSAMGTVEEKLFF	TGCAGTGCGATGGGTACGGTGGAGGAAAAACTGTTTTTT
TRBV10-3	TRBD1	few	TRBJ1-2	CAIRSGGQGWGYTF	TGTGCCATCAGGTCTGGGGGACAGGGCTGGGGCTACACCTTC
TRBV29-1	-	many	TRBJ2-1	CSAVKKGSYNEQFF	TGCAGCGCCGTAAAAAAGGGGTCCTACAATGAGCAGTTCTTC
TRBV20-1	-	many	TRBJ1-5	CSARGGSYQPQHF	TGCAGTGCTAGAGGAGGGTCCTATCAGCCCCAGCATTTT